One and the same sample provided the 29 T cell receptor beta chains below, sequenced in a study of shared clonotypes between healthy human individuals. Assay: immunoSEQ multiplex PCR; the TCRdb copy retains only in-frame clones and omits some. Of approximately 1,500,000 clones listed, around 95% are singletons. Sequences were obtained from naive CD4+ T cells sorted from blood. Subset meaning: CD45RA+ positively selected. These receptors originate from a man aged 30-40 years in good health.

The sample holds one count of this clone. The chain uses TRBV27 and TRBJ2-1, with D possibly matching TRBD2 (6 bases). Germline loops: CDR1 MNHEY, CDR2 SMNVEV (reference sequence). V was cut by 5 bases and J by 0 bases, with 14 bases left in between. The CDR3 loop spans 16 amino acids. CDR3 region: CASSPWGGSSYNEQFF. The CDR3 DNA is TGTGCCAGCAGTCCCTGGGGAGGCAGCTCCTACAATGAGCAGTTCTTC.

CDR3: CASSWEGHSYGYTF. The CDR3 DNA is TGCGCCAGCAGCTGGGAGGGGCACTCCTATGGCTACACCTTC. V and J are TRBV5-1 and TRBJ1-2, with D perhaps TRBD1 (5 bases). This CDR3 is built from 14 residues. The germline V gene has CDR1 SGHRS and CDR2 YFSETQ. V shed 3 bases and J shed 4 bases, with 13 bases lying between them.

The V gene is TRBV7-2, the J gene TRBJ1-2, with D perhaps matching TRBD1 (6 bases). V lost 1 base, J lost 4 bases, and 13 bases lay in between. The CDR3 runs 15 residues. The V gene's germline CDR1 is SGHTA and CDR2 FQGNSA. CDR3 residues: CASSLVGGQAYGYTF. In DNA form, the CDR3 reads TGTGCCAGCAGCTTAGTGGGGGGGCAGGCCTATGGCTACACCTTC.

V is TRBV7-2 and J is TRBJ2-2; D is unresolved. The CDR3 loop spans 13 amino acids. Germline lookup yields CDR1 SGHTA and CDR2 FQGNSA. Trimming stripped 0 bases from V and 7 bases from J, with 6 bases between. CDR3 bases: TGTGCCAGCAGCTTAGCGGAAAGCGGGGAGCTGTTTTTT. This translates into CASSLAESGELFF.

The CDR3 loop reads CASTLGVAGMNTEAFF. The CDR3, as DNA: TGCGCCAGCACACTGGGTGTGGCAGGGATGAACACTGAAGCTTTCTTT. The chain uses TRBV5-1 and TRBJ1-1, with TRBD1 as a possible D gene (5 bases). Germline V gene sequence: CDR1 SGHRS, CDR2 YFSETQ. The V end lost 6 bases, the J end lost 0 bases, and 18 bases lay between the germline ends. The CDR3 is made up of 16 amino acids.

This chain links TRBV5-1 with TRBJ2-5; 16 bases are shared with TRBD2. The CDR3 is 21 amino acids. V trimming: 3 bases; J trimming: 4 bases; junction bases outside the gene matches: 18. Germline values: CDR1 SGHRS, CDR2 YFSETQ. The CDR3 protein is CASSSRKPGTSGRAWGETQYF. The CDR3 DNA follows: TGCGCCAGCAGCTCACGGAAGCCCGGGACTAGCGGGAGGGCCTGGGGAGAGACCCAGTACTTC.

The chain combines TRBV4-3 with TRBJ2-1, with 7 bases fitting TRBD2. Trimming took 1 base from V and 0 from J; bases not matched to a gene: 3. This CDR3 contains 16 residues. The germline V gene has CDR1 LGHNA and CDR2 YSLEER. CDR3 nucleotide sequence: TGCGCCAGCAGCCAAGCTAGCGGTGGCTCCTACAATGAGCAGTTCTTC. Protein sequence: CASSQASGGSYNEQFF.

The chain is built from TRBV5-1 and TRBJ1-4; no definite D call. Between the trimmed V and J ends, which lost 3 bases and 5 bases, there was a span of 14 bases. The CDR3 is made up of 15 amino acids. CDR1 and CDR2 (germline): SGHRS, YFSETQ. The CDR3 reads CASSSARGLNEKLFF. The DNA for the CDR3 is TGCGCCAGCAGCTCGGCACGAGGGTTGAATGAAAAACTGTTTTTT.

This chain links TRBV5-1 with TRBJ2-5, with D maybe TRBD1 (5 bases). The CDR3 sequence is 15 residues long. Germline lookup yields CDR1 SGHRS and CDR2 YFSETQ. Trimming left V 1 base short and J 4 bases short, with 14 bases between. This chain's CDR3 is CASSLLVGQPETQYF. CDR3 in DNA: TGCGCCAGCAGCTTGCTAGTAGGACAACCAGAGACCCAGTACTTC.

This chain links TRBV5-1 with TRBJ2-7, with D perhaps TRBD1 (5 bases). Trimming stripped 0 bases from V and 3 bases from J, with 13 bases between. Looked up from germline, CDR1 is SGHRS and CDR2 is YFSETQ. This CDR3 has 15 amino acids. CDR3 loop: CASSLASGRVYEQYF. CDR3 nucleotides: TGCGCCAGCAGCTTGGCCTCGGGCAGGGTCTACGAGCAGTACTTC.

J is TRBJ2-7 and V is TRBV5-4; 8 bases align to TRBD2. With V trimmed by 0 bases and J by 3 bases, 8 bases remained unmatched. The CDR3 runs 16 residues. CDR1 SGHNT and CDR2 YYREEE come from the germline V gene (reference sequence). CDR3 residues: CASSLASGTRVYEQYF. The DNA of the CDR3 is TGTGCCAGCAGCTTGGCGTCCGGGACTAGGGTCTACGAGCAGTACTTC. The whole variable domain, remainder taken from reference TRBV5-4 and TRBJ2-7, is ETGVTQSPTHLIKTRGQQVTLRCSSQSGHNTVSWYQQALGQGPQFIFQYYREEENGRGNFPPRFSGLQFPNYSSELNVNALELDDSALYLCASSLASGTRVYEQYFGPGTRLTVT.

The chain carries TRBV7-9 and TRBJ1-4; the D gene is possibly TRBD1 (5 bases). Germline lookup yields CDR1 SEHNR and CDR2 FQNEAQ (reference sequence). The germline V and J ends were trimmed by 5 bases and 7 bases, with 17 bases remaining between them. CDR3 length: 15 amino acids. CDR3 region: CASSTSSGRAEKLFF. The CDR3 coding sequence is TGTGCCAGCAGCACGAGTTCGGGGCGGGCTGAAAAACTGTTTTTT. The complete variable domain, with remaining parts taken from reference TRBV7-9 and TRBJ1-4, reads DTGVSQNPRHKITKRGQNVTFRCDPISEHNRLYWYRQTLGQGPEFLTYFQNEAQLEKSRLLSDRFSAERPKGSFSTLEIQRTEQGDSAMYLCASSTSSGRAEKLFFGSGTQLSVL.

The chain has TRBV14 and TRBJ2-1; weak D call: TRBD2 (6 bases). Between the trimmed V and J ends, which lost 1 base and 3 bases, there was a span of 7 bases. The V gene's germline CDR1 is SGHDN and CDR2 FVKESK. The CDR3 has 14 amino acids. CDR3 region: CASSQGLVYNEQFF. The DNA of the CDR3 is TGTGCCAGCAGCCAAGGACTAGTCTACAATGAGCAGTTCTTC.

CDR3 in amino acids: CASSPLSGASYEQYF. The DNA for the CDR3 is TGTGCCAGCTCACCACTTTCAGGCGCCTCTTACGAGCAGTACTTC. V and J are TRBV18 and TRBJ2-7; D call uncertain. V gave up 1 base and J gave up 4 bases, with 14 bases separating them. The CDR3 is 15 residues long. Germline values: CDR1 KGHSH, CDR2 LQKENI. Filled out from reference TRBV18 and TRBJ2-7, the complete variable domain reads NAGVMQNPRHLVRRRGQEARLRCSPMKGHSHVYWYRQLPEEGLKFMVYLQKENIIDESGMPKERFSAEFPKEGPSILRIQQVVRGDSAAYFCASSPLSGASYEQYFGPGTRLTVT.

V is TRBV10-1 and J is TRBJ1-1, with 7 positions matching TRBD1. Trimming cost V 10 bases and J 4 bases; bases outside gene matches: 9. The CDR3 length is 13 residues. CDR1 and CDR2 from the germline V gene are WNHNN and SYGVQD (reference sequence). CDR3: CATQTGRTTEAFF. The CDR3 nucleotides are TGCGCCACCCAGACAGGGCGTACCACTGAAGCTTTCTTT.

The J gene is TRBJ2-2, the V gene TRBV18, with D maybe TRBD2 (5 bases). V lost 4 bases to trimming and J lost 1 base, with 10 bases between them. The CDR3 is 15 amino acids. Germline V lookup: CDR1 KGHSH, CDR2 LQKENI. CDR3 sequence (DNA): TGTGCCAGCTCACTCTCTAGCTGGAACACCGGGGAGCTGTTTTTT. Protein product: CASSLSSWNTGELFF.

The genes are TRBV19 and TRBJ2-2; a weak D match, TRBD1 (6 bases). The ends were cut back, 7 bases at V and 1 base at J, with 16 bases in the middle. The CDR3 is made up of 16 amino acids. Germline-derived CDR1 and CDR2 are LNHDA and SQIVND (reference sequence). This CDR3 is CASIDPGQQNTGELFF. DNA for the CDR3: TGTGCCAGTATCGACCCGGGACAACAGAACACCGGGGAGCTGTTTTTT. The whole variable domain, filled in from reference TRBV19 and TRBJ2-2, reads DGGITQSPKYLFRKEGQNVTLSCEQNLNHDAMYWYRQDPGQGLRLIYYSQIVNDFQKGDIAEGYSVSREKKESFPLTVTSAQKNPTAFYLCASIDPGQQNTGELFFGEGSRLTVL.

This chain links TRBV6-1 with TRBJ2-7; TRBD1 matches 9 bases. V lost 2 bases, J lost 5 bases, and 10 bases stayed unmatched. CDR3 length: 16 amino acids. In germline, CDR1 is MNHNS, CDR2 SASEGT. CDR3 nucleotides: TGTGCCAGCAGTGAATGGACCGGGACAGGGATGGACGAGCAGTACTTC. Protein sequence: CASSEWTGTGMDEQYF.

The V call is TRBV6-1, the J call TRBJ1-5; no firm D call. Germline V gene lookup returns CDR1 MNHNS and CDR2 SASEGT. Trimming took off 3 bases at V and 3 bases at J, with 9 bases between the two ends. This CDR3 spans 14 amino acids. CDR3 DNA sequence: TGTGCCAGCAGTGATATGTCACACAATCAGCCCCAGCATTTT. Translating it yields CASSDMSHNQPQHF.

This clone was detected a few times. This chain uses TRBV5-1 with TRBJ1-2, with 7 bases aligning to TRBD1. Germline V gene sequence: CDR1 SGHRS, CDR2 YFSETQ. The trim removed 0 bases at V and 8 bases at J, leaving 4 bases unmatched. This CDR3 has 13 residues. CDR3 sequence (DNA): TGCGCCAGCAGCTTGGGACAGGGCAAGGGCTACACCTTC. Residues: CASSLGQGKGYTF.

The gene calls are TRBV19 and TRBJ1-4, with 11 bases that match TRBD1. From germline, CDR1 is LNHDA and CDR2 SQIVND (reference sequence). Trimming at V came to 5 bases and at J to 8 bases, leaving 7 bases not matched to a gene. There are 15 residues in the CDR3. CDR3 protein: CASSSRTGGNEKLFF. The CDR3 DNA reads TGTGCCAGTAGTTCTCGGACAGGGGGCAACGAAAAACTGTTTTTT.

V is TRBV5-1 and J is TRBJ1-5; a possible D gene is TRBD1 (6 bases). The CDR3 is 14 amino acids. V was shortened by 7 bases and J by 4 bases, with 15 bases between the two germline ends. In germline, CDR1 is SGHRS, CDR2 YFSETQ. CDR3 region: CASAPDSTNQPQHF. The DNA of the CDR3 is TGCGCCAGCGCCCCGGACAGCACGAATCAGCCCCAGCATTTT. The entire variable domain, with the rest obtained from reference TRBV5-1 and TRBJ1-5, is as follows: KAGVTQTPRYLIKTRGQQVTLSCSPISGHRSVSWYQQTPGQGLQFLFEYFSETQRNKGNFPGRFSGRQFSNSRSEMNVSTLELGDSALYLCASAPDSTNQPQHFGDGTRLSIL.

The V call is TRBV15, the J call TRBJ1-2; the match to TRBD1 covers 7 bases. V shed 5 bases and J 5 bases; nucleotides not matched to a gene: 5. The CDR3 consists of 13 residues. Germline V gene sequence: CDR1 LNHNV, CDR2 YYDKDF (reference sequence). In DNA, the CDR3 is TGTGCCACCAGCGCCGGGACAGCGTATGGCTACACCTTC. Amino acids: CATSAGTAYGYTF.

The rearrangement links TRBV2 to TRBJ2-3; TRBD1 matches at 8 bases. Germline assignment: CDR1 SNHLY and CDR2 FYNNEI. Trimming took 8 bases from V and 0 from J; bases not matched to a gene: 13. The CDR3 is 17 amino acids. The CDR3 reads CASSGGQGIISTDTQYF. The DNA for the CDR3 is TGTGCCAGCTCGGGTGGACAGGGAATTATTAGCACAGATACGCAGTATTTT.

V usage is TRBV7-2 and J usage is TRBJ2-3; D is unclear. Germline V gives CDR1 SGHTA, CDR2 FQGNSA. Trimming pared 4 bases from V and 5 bases from J, leaving 13 bases between. The CDR3 runs to 14 residues. CDR3 coding DNA: TGTGCCAGCAGCTCGGTAGGACGTAGAGATACGCAGTATTTT. Its translation is CASSSVGRRDTQYF.

The chain employs TRBV7-9 and TRBJ1-4; a possible D gene is TRBD1 (6 bases). The germline V and J ends were trimmed by 5 bases and 8 bases, with 15 bases remaining between them. CDR3 length equals 14 residues. Germline V gene lookup returns CDR1 SEHNR and CDR2 FQNEAQ (reference sequence). The CDR3 loop reads CASSPGQYQEKLFF. The CDR3 nucleotides read TGTGCCAGCAGCCCTGGACAGTATCAGGAAAAACTGTTTTTT.

The rearrangement links TRBV14 to TRBJ2-5, with D tentatively TRBD1 or TRBD2 (6 bases each). The CDR3 covers 16 residues. V was clipped by 2 bases and J by 0 bases, with 13 bases between them. Germline lookup yields CDR1 SGHDN and CDR2 FVKESK. The CDR3 DNA reads TGTGCCAGCAGCCAATCGACGGGGGCATACCAAGAGACCCAGTACTTC. Its translation: CASSQSTGAYQETQYF.

About this clone: At the DNA level, this CDR3 is encoded by other sequences in the same sample as well. The chain has TRBV28 and TRBJ1-5; 10 positions agree with TRBD1. Germline values: CDR1 MDHEN, CDR2 SYDVKM. The CDR3 is 15 residues long. The V and J ends lost 5 bases and 7 bases, in that order; junction bases with no gene match: 8. The CDR3 protein is CASSPGTGVGQPQHF. CDR3 DNA: TGTGCCAGCAGTCCCGGGACAGGGGTTGGCCAGCCCCAGCATTTT.

The chain recombines TRBV6-4 with TRBJ2-5; possibly TRBD2 for D (6 bases). The ends were cut back, 6 bases at V and 2 bases at J, with 16 bases in the middle. Germline lookup yields CDR1 MRHNA and CDR2 SNTAGT. The CDR3 loop spans 15 amino acids. CDR3 region: CASRPNGLPQETQYF. The CDR3 DNA reads as TGTGCCAGCAGGCCTAACGGACTACCTCAAGAGACCCAGTACTTC.